The 17 T cell receptor beta chains listed next were all sequenced from one sample in a study of blood T cell repertoires in COVID-19. The repertoire was sequenced with immunoSEQ multiplex PCR; TCRdb's copy has only in-frame clones and lacks some. The sample has approximately 250,000 clones, 75% to 90% seen once; the top ten hold less than 15%. The sequencing sample was made of peripheral blood. The receptors here all came from a woman in her 70s with COVID-19, enrolled during active disease.

This rearrangement joins TRBV18 to TRBJ2-5; 8 bases match TRBD2. V lost 1 base to trimming and J lost 5 bases; unmatched junction nucleotides: 6. This CDR3 contains 15 residues. The V gene's germline CDR1 is KGHSH and CDR2 LQKENI. CDR3 in amino acids: CASSPLRGAGETQYF. CDR3 bases: TGTGCCAGCTCACCACTGCGGGGGGCAGGGGAGACCCAGTACTTC.

The V call is TRBV5-1, the J call TRBJ1-1; 9 nucleotides align to TRBD1. Germline V gives CDR1 SGHRS, CDR2 YFSETQ. Unmatched junction bases numbered 13, after V lost 4 bases and J lost 0 bases. The CDR3 consists of 18 residues. The CDR3 region has the DNA TGCGCCAGCAGCCTCTCCAAAGACAGGGGGAAATTGAACACTGAAGCTTTCTTT. Its protein product is CASSLSKDRGKLNTEAFF.

The chain has TRBV6-2 or TRBV6-3 and TRBJ1-2, with D perhaps TRBD1 (5 bases). The length of the CDR3 is 14 residues. The ends were cut back, 2 bases at V and 4 bases at J, with 11 bases in the middle. Germline loops: CDR1 MNHEY, CDR2 SVGEGT. Written as DNA, the CDR3 is TGTGCCAGCAGTTACGACAGCGAGTCCTATGGCTACACCTTC. Its protein product is CASSYDSESYGYTF.

The rearrangement uses TRBV18 and TRBJ2-3, with D tentatively TRBD1 (6 bases). The CDR3 has 12 residues. CDR1 and CDR2 (germline): KGHSH, LQKENI. V dropped 4 bases and J dropped 9 bases, with 11 bases sitting between them. The chain's CDR3 is CASSRRDNTQYF. Here the CDR3 DNA reads TGTGCCAGCTCACGCCGGGACAACACGCAGTATTTT.

A single count supports this clone. The chain recombines TRBV9 with TRBJ2-3, with TRBD1 as a possible D gene (7 bases). The germline V and J ends were trimmed by 5 bases and 0 bases, with 13 bases remaining between them. In germline, CDR1 is SGDLS, CDR2 YYNGEE. The CDR3 covers 15 residues. The CDR3 protein is CASREGAGSTDTQYF. The CDR3 DNA reads as TGTGCCAGCAGGGAGGGGGCAGGGAGCACAGATACGCAGTATTTT.

The V call is TRBV2, the J call TRBJ2-2; the match to TRBD1 covers 8 bases. J lost 5 bases, V lost 2 bases, and 10 bases had no gene match. The germline CDR1 and CDR2 sequences are SNHLY and FYNNEI. The CDR3 runs to 17 residues. The CDR3, as DNA: TGTGCCAGCAGTGAATCAGGGGGCGCGTCGGCTACCGGGGAGCTGTTTTTT. Translation gives CASSESGGASATGELFF.

The rearrangement joins TRBV11-1 to TRBJ2-3; no firm D call. Trimming took 8 bases from V and 2 from J, leaving 11 bases between them. The CDR3 totals 13 residues. Germline lookup yields CDR1 SGHAT and CDR2 FQDESV (reference sequence). The CDR3 reads CASEVATTDTQYF. CDR3 DNA: TGTGCCAGCGAGGTAGCTACCACAGATACGCAGTATTTT.

The chain uses TRBV5-4 and TRBJ1-2, with a weak D call TRBD1 (6 bases). CDR1 and CDR2 (germline): SGHNT, YYREEE (reference sequence). This CDR3 region has 14 residues. V shed 4 bases and J shed 7 bases, with 17 bases lying between them. CDR3 bases: TGTGCCAGCAGCCTAGGGACATTCGAGGGTGGCTACACCTTC. As protein: CASSLGTFEGGYTF.

This sequence joins TRBV12-2 and TRBJ2-5; the D segment call TRBD1 is taken from the table without a DNA check. TRBV12-2 is designated a pseudogene. The length of the CDR3 is 17 residues. This chain's CDR3 is CASRHGNGQGGFEAQYF. The CDR3 nucleotides are TGTGCAAGTCGCCACGGTAACGGACAGGGAGGGTTTGAGGCCCAGTACTTC.

The chain couples TRBV5-1 to TRBJ1-1, with 11 nucleotides matching TRBD1. The CDR3 has 15 residues. Germline CDR1 and CDR2: SGHRS and YFSETQ. J was trimmed by 5 bases and V by 0 bases; bases with no gene match: 3. CDR3 sequence (DNA): TGCGCCAGCAGCTTGGGAGGGACAGGGGGTACTGAAGCTTTCTTT. Translating gives CASSLGGTGGTEAFF.

This rearrangement joins TRBV1 to TRBJ2-5; the table's D call, TRBD2, has no DNA check behind it. TRBV1 is tagged as a pseudogene. The CDR3 totals 11 residues. The DNA of the CDR3 is TGCACCAGAAAGTCTCGGGAGACCCAGTACTTC. This translates into CTRKSRETQYF.

The V and J genes are TRBV5-1 and TRBJ2-5; 8 bases agree with TRBD1. The CDR3 runs to 15 residues. V dropped 4 bases and J dropped 1; count of bases not matched to a gene: 6. CDR1 is SGHRS, CDR2 YFSETQ, per germline. The CDR3 region is CASSQPGTGQETQYF. In DNA form, the CDR3 reads TGCGCCAGCAGCCAACCTGGGACAGGCCAAGAGACCCAGTACTTC.

This chain joins TRBV11-2 and TRBJ2-5; D perhaps matches TRBD1 (5 bases). CDR1 is SGHAT, CDR2 FQNNGV, per germline. Trimming took off 5 bases at V and 3 bases at J, with 13 bases between the two ends. CDR3 length: 14 residues. The CDR3 coding sequence is TGTGCCAGCAGCCCCCGGCAGGGTGAAGAGACCCAGTACTTC. This sequence encodes CASSPRQGEETQYF.

This rearrangement joins TRBV19 to TRBJ2-1; weak D call: TRBD2 (6 bases). Germline V gives CDR1 LNHDA, CDR2 SQIVND (reference sequence). V lost 3 bases to trimming and J lost 3 bases, with 24 bases between them. The CDR3 totals 19 residues. The CDR3: CASSMDLMWGDPLYNEQFF. CDR3 in DNA: TGTGCCAGTAGTATGGATCTAATGTGGGGGGATCCCCTCTACAATGAGCAGTTCTTC.

V usage is TRBV19 and J usage is TRBJ1-1, with 7 bases fitting TRBD1. The J segment lost 5 bases and the V segment lost 6 bases, leaving 12 bases of the junction unmatched. CDR1 is LNHDA, CDR2 SQIVND, per germline (reference sequence). The CDR3 sequence is 15 residues long. The CDR3 DNA follows: TGTGCCAGTAGCTTCTCAATAGGGGGCTGGACTGAAGCTTTCTTT. It specifies CASSFSIGGWTEAFF.

The chain links TRBV6-6 to TRBJ1-2; 10 positions agree with TRBD1. The germline V gene encodes CDR1 MNHNY and CDR2 SVGAGI (reference sequence). Trimming at V came to 6 bases and at J to 4 bases, leaving 8 bases not matched to a gene. There are 15 residues in the CDR3. The CDR3 protein is CASRLTGGVGYGYTF. The CDR3 DNA reads TGTGCCAGCAGGCTGACAGGGGGCGTCGGCTATGGCTACACCTTC.

The chain uses TRBV15 and TRBJ2-5; TRBD1 agrees at 7 bases. CDR1 and CDR2 from the germline V gene are LNHNV and YYDKDF (reference sequence). With V trimmed by 2 bases and J by 2 bases, 2 bases remained unmatched. The CDR3 spans 14 residues. CDR3 loop: CATSRTGQQETQYF. DNA of the CDR3: TGTGCCACCAGCAGAACGGGACAGCAAGAGACCCAGTACTTC. Combining the CDR3 with reference TRBV15 and TRBJ2-5 gives the whole variable domain DAMVIQNPRYQVTQFGKPVTLSCSQTLNHNVMYWYQQKSSQAPKLLFHYYDKDFNNEADTPDNFQSRRPNTSFCFLDIRSPGLGDTAMYLCATSRTGQQETQYFGPGTRLLVL.